The 20 T cell receptor beta chains listed next were all sequenced from one sample in a study of T cell responses to AZD1222 COVID-19 vaccine. Clones were sequenced by immunoSEQ multiplex PCR, and TCRdb holds only the in-frame ones, with some missing. The sample holds 95,000 to 150,000 clones, 80% to 95% seen once. The sample in question was peripheral blood, obtained 28 days after the second dose of the MenACWY control vaccine. The receptors stem from an adult who received the MenACWY meningococcal vaccine as a control.

The chain uses TRBV6-5 and TRBJ1-1; no reliable D call. Per germline, CDR1 MNHEY and CDR2 SVGAGI. The CDR3 loop spans 13 amino acids. V dropped 8 bases and J dropped 0 bases, with 10 bases sitting between them. This CDR3 reads CASRTDLNTEAFF. DNA of the CDR3: TGTGCCAGCCGAACAGACTTGAACACTGAAGCTTTCTTT.

The CDR3, as DNA: TGTGCCAGCAGCCAAGACTCTGTGGGGCGAGATCAGCCCCAGCATTTT. It specifies CASSQDSVGRDQPQHF. The chain uses TRBV4-2 and TRBJ1-5, with TRBD1 as a possible D gene (5 bases). The germline CDR1 and CDR2 sequences are LGHNA and YNFKEQ. V lost 0 bases and J lost 5, with 14 bases in between. The CDR3 consists of 16 residues.

The chain uses TRBV28 and TRBJ1-3; D is ambiguous. V dropped 3 bases and J dropped 0 bases, with 15 bases sitting between them. Germline V CDR1 and CDR2: MDHEN, SYDVKM. CDR3 length: 17 amino acids. The CDR3 loop reads CASSFWCWWGSGNTIYF. CDR3 DNA sequence: TGTGCCAGCAGTTTCTGGTGTTGGTGGGGCTCTGGAAACACCATATATTTT.

The chain uses TRBV5-4 and TRBJ1-2; 8 bases match TRBD1. Germline assignment: CDR1 SGHNT and CDR2 YYREEE (reference sequence). The ends lost 1 base at V and 8 bases at J; junction bases unmatched: 10. The length of the CDR3 is 15 residues. Here the CDR3 reads CASSLPKTGVKGYTF. DNA of the CDR3: TGTGCCAGCAGCTTGCCGAAGACAGGGGTGAAGGGCTACACCTTC.

With regard to this clone: In the same sample, other DNA sequences code for this CDR3. The chain carries TRBV3-1 (or the pseudogene TRBV3-2) and TRBJ2-3, with D perhaps matching TRBD1 (5 bases). With 5 bases removed from V and 3 bases from J, the gap between germline ends came to 9 bases. Germline V gene lookup returns CDR1 LGHDT and CDR2 YNNKEL (reference sequence). The CDR3 is 13 residues long. DNA of the CDR3: TGTGCCAGCAGCAACAGGAGTACAGATACGCAGTATTTT. This encodes CASSNRSTDTQYF.

This clone was recorded once. The chain combines TRBV7-9 with TRBJ1-3, with TRBD1 matching over 8 bases. The CDR3 length is 15 residues. J gave up 1 base and V 1 base, and 0 bases lay outside the gene matches. Germline loops: CDR1 SEHNR, CDR2 FQNEAQ (reference sequence). Here the CDR3 DNA reads TGTGCCAGCAGCTTAGGGGACAGGTCTGGAAACACCATATATTTT. Its translation is CASSLGDRSGNTIYF.

V is TRBV7-2 and J is TRBJ1-6; D is unclear. The CDR3 loop spans 16 amino acids. V was trimmed by 3 bases and J by 0 bases, leaving 9 bases between them. CDR1 is SGHTA, CDR2 FQGNSA, per germline. In DNA form, the CDR3 reads TGTGCCAGCAGCTTCGACGGAAGCTCCTATAATTCACCCCTCCACTTT. It is translated as CASSFDGSSYNSPLHF.

V usage is TRBV15 and J usage is TRBJ1-5, with TRBD1 identical over 9 bases. The CDR3 has 16 residues. Germline CDR1 and CDR2: LNHNV and YYDKDF (reference sequence). V shed 0 bases, J shed 4 bases, and the junction held 4 bases outside the gene matches. The CDR3 DNA reads as TGTGCCACCAGCAGAGATGGGGGGACAGGGAATCAGCCCCAGCATTTT. It codes for CATSRDGGTGNQPQHF.

The rearrangement joins TRBV7-8 to TRBJ1-5, with 9 positions matching TRBD1. The germline gives CDR1 SGHVS, CDR2 FQNEAQ. V trimming: 1 base; J trimming: 3 bases; junction bases outside the gene matches: 4. This CDR3 is 16 amino acids long. The CDR3 nucleotides read TGTGCCAGCAGCTTAGGCCGGACAGGGGTCAATCAGCCCCAGCATTTT. This encodes CASSLGRTGVNQPQHF.

The J gene is TRBJ1-5, the V gene TRBV28, with a weak D call TRBD1 (5 bases). Trimming took 7 bases from V and 2 from J, leaving 12 bases between them. The germline V gene has CDR1 MDHEN and CDR2 SYDVKM. There are 14 residues in the CDR3. This CDR3 is CASTSGTGNQPQHF. As DNA, the CDR3 is TGTGCCAGCACGTCCGGGACGGGCAATCAGCCCCAGCATTTT.

This clone was seen a few times. The chain carries TRBV12-1 and TRBJ2-2; the D segment call TRBD1 is taken from the table without a DNA check. TRBV12-1 is described as a pseudogene. This CDR3 has 15 residues. The CDR3 DNA follows: TGTGCCAGCAGCCTTGGACATGCGAATACCGGGGAGCTGTTTTTT. Its protein is CASSLGHANTGELFF.

The chain joins TRBV5-1 to TRBJ1-5; TRBD1 agrees at 7 bases. Trimming cost V 0 bases and J 4 bases; bases outside gene matches: 4. The CDR3 runs to 15 residues. The germline V gene encodes CDR1 SGHRS and CDR2 YFSETQ. The CDR3 loop reads CASSLEGGVNQPQHF. The CDR3 coding sequence is TGCGCCAGCAGCTTGGAAGGGGGCGTTAATCAGCCCCAGCATTTT.

This rearrangement joins TRBV3-1 (or the pseudogene TRBV3-2) to TRBJ1-1, with D uncertain. The CDR3 is 13 residues long. Germline V CDR1 and CDR2: LGHDT, YNNKEL (reference sequence). V was pared by 0 bases and J by 10 bases, with 12 bases between. Here the CDR3 reads CASSQERTEGAFF. CDR3 nucleotide sequence: TGTGCCAGCAGCCAAGAGCGCACGGAAGGAGCTTTCTTT.

The chain carries TRBV28 and TRBJ1-6, with D uncertain. The CDR3 runs to 13 residues. Germline CDR1 reads MDHEN; CDR2 reads SYDVKM. Trimming took off 4 bases at V and 8 bases at J, with 9 bases between the two ends. This chain's CDR3 is CASSSTTYSPLHF. The CDR3 DNA is TGTGCCAGCAGTTCAACGACCTATTCACCCCTCCACTTT.

The CDR3 nucleotides are TGTGCCAGCACCTATAGTCGGCAGGGACACAACAATGAGCAGTTCTTC. Translation: CASTYSRQGHNNEQFF. The chain carries TRBV6-6 and TRBJ2-1; tentatively, D is TRBD1 (6 bases). This CDR3 contains 16 residues. Germline CDR1 and CDR2: MNHNY and SVGAGI (reference sequence). Trimming removed 7 bases at V and 5 bases at J, with 21 bases between.

In its sample, this clone was seen a few times. Other nucleotide sequences from this sample produce the same CDR3. This chain uses TRBV9 with TRBJ2-3; D is ambiguous. This CDR3 spans 12 amino acids. CDR1 is SGDLS, CDR2 YYNGEE, per germline. V shed 0 bases and J shed 3 bases, with 2 bases lying between them. CDR3 bases: TGTGCCAGCAGCGTAGGAACAGATACGCAGTATTTT. It is translated as CASSVGTDTQYF. The variable domain in full, with the rest retrieved from reference TRBV9 and TRBJ2-3, is DSGVTQTPKHLITATGQRVTLRCSPRSGDLSVYWYQQSLDQGLQFLIQYYNGEERAKGNILERFSAQQFPDLHSELNLSSLELGDSALYFCASSVGTDTQYFGPGTRLTVL.

This clone was counted once. This chain connects TRBV10-3 to TRBJ1-5, with D hard to call. V was clipped by 0 bases and J by 2 bases, with 2 bases between them. The CDR3 extends over 13 amino acids. Germline V gene data show CDR1 as ENHRY and CDR2 as SYGVKD. The CDR3 DNA reads TGTGCCATCAGTGAGTCCGGCAATCAGCCCCAGCATTTT. Its translation is CAISESGNQPQHF.

The V and J genes are TRBV5-1 and TRBJ1-1, with 7 positions matching TRBD1. With 0 bases clipped from V and 4 bases from J, the junction kept 12 bases outside the gene matches. The CDR3 runs 17 residues. Per the germline V gene, CDR1 is SGHRS and CDR2 is YFSETQ. As DNA, the CDR3 is TGCGCCAGCAGCTTGGCCCCCTCGACAGGGAGGAGCACTGAAGCTTTCTTT. This gives the protein CASSLAPSTGRSTEAFF.

The chain links TRBV13 to TRBJ1-2, with 7 bases matching TRBD1. Trimming removed 6 bases from V and 3 bases from J; junction bases left unmatched: 10. Germline V gene sequence: CDR1 PRHDT, CDR2 FYEKMQ (reference sequence). The CDR3 runs to 15 residues. The DNA for the CDR3 is TGTGCCAGCAGTCGGGGTGACAGGGTAGACTATGGCTACACCTTC. It codes for CASSRGDRVDYGYTF.

Only a few counts were recorded for this clone. The junction departs from the called germline gene at one end, perhaps through a read error. The chain recombines TRBV19 with TRBJ2-4; 10 bases map to TRBD1. CDR1 and CDR2 from the germline V gene are LNHDA and SQIVND (reference sequence). The CDR3 has 15 residues. CDR3 residues: CASSLDGTGANIQYF. For the CDR3, the DNA is TGTGCCAGTAGTCTAGACGGGACAGGGGCAAACATTCAGTACTTC.